The 12 T cell receptor beta chains below all came from one sample that was sequenced in a study of cytomegalovirus exposure and HLA in healthy donors. PCR involved 60 Vbeta and 13 Jbeta primers. Clones were sequenced by immunoSEQ multiplex PCR, and TCRdb holds only the in-frame ones, with some missing. The sample holds fewer than 200,000 clones, 83% seen once. Material: PBMCs. These receptors were obtained from a man aged 45-65 years in good health and CMV-seronegative.

The chain recombines TRBV4-1 with TRBJ1-5; 8 bases map to TRBD1. The trim removed 2 bases at V and 1 base at J, leaving 16 bases unmatched. The CDR3 spans 20 residues. From germline, CDR1 is MGHRA and CDR2 YSYEKL. CDR3 region: CASSQRGLQGGDKSNQPQHF. The CDR3 region has the DNA TGCGCCAGCAGCCAAAGGGGTTTACAGGGGGGGGATAAGAGCAATCAGCCCCAGCATTTT.

This chain joins TRBV7-2 and TRBJ2-3; 9 positions agree with TRBD2. CDR3 length equals 16 residues. In germline, CDR1 is SGHTA, CDR2 FQGNSA. Trimming took 3 bases from V and 1 from J; bases not matched to a gene: 5. The CDR3 loop reads CASSLRAGGRTDTQYF. CDR3 sequence (DNA): TGTGCCAGCAGCTTGCGAGCGGGAGGTCGCACAGATACGCAGTATTTT.

The table lists this clone with a few counts. The chain links TRBV19 to TRBJ2-3, with a tentative D call TRBD2 (6 bases). This CDR3 contains 14 residues. The ends were cut back, 3 bases at V and 3 bases at J, with 10 bases in the middle. The germline gives CDR1 LNHDA, CDR2 SQIVND (reference sequence). The CDR3 sequence: CASSIIGGTDTQYF. Here the CDR3 DNA reads TGTGCCAGTAGTATCATAGGAGGGACAGATACGCAGTATTTT.

The chain couples TRBV11-2 to TRBJ1-6; weak D call: TRBD1 (6 bases). V dropped 4 bases and J dropped 0 bases, with 16 bases sitting between them. Germline V gene sequence: CDR1 SGHAT, CDR2 FQNNGV. This CDR3 spans 18 amino acids. The CDR3 sequence: CASSSPTGSGSYNSPLHF. The DNA for the CDR3 is TGTGCCAGCAGCTCACCTACAGGGTCGGGCTCCTATAATTCACCCCTCCACTTT. Variable domain in full (rest from reference TRBV11-2 and TRBJ1-6): EAGVAQSPRYKIIEKRQSVAFWCNPISGHATLYWYQQILGQGPKLLIQFQNNGVVDDSQLPKDRFSAERLKGVDSTLKIQPAKLEDSAVYLCASSSPTGSGSYNSPLHFGNGTRLTVT.

The sample holds a few counts of this clone. The chain uses TRBV19 and TRBJ1-1; tentative D call: TRBD1 (6 bases). With 8 bases removed from V and 0 bases from J, the gap between germline ends came to 10 bases. The CDR3 covers 13 residues. Per the germline V gene, CDR1 is LNHDA and CDR2 is SQIVND (reference sequence). This chain's CDR3 is CASQGRVNTEAFF. The CDR3 DNA is TGTGCCAGTCAGGGGCGGGTGAACACTGAAGCTTTCTTT.

The V gene is TRBV29-1, the J gene TRBJ2-2; 12 positions match TRBD2. V shed 2 bases and J 7 bases; nucleotides not matched to a gene: 11. CDR3 size: 17 residues. Per the germline V gene, CDR1 is SQVTM and CDR2 is ANQGSEA. CDR3 loop: CSVENGWTSGTGGELFF. The DNA for the CDR3 is TGCAGCGTTGAAAATGGTTGGACTAGCGGGACGGGCGGGGAGCTGTTTTTT.

The chain uses TRBV7-9 and TRBJ2-7; 11 nucleotides line up with TRBD1. There are 15 residues in the CDR3. The J segment lost 10 bases and the V segment lost 5 bases, leaving 13 bases of the junction unmatched. CDR1 is SEHNR, CDR2 FQNEAQ, per germline (reference sequence). The CDR3 DNA follows: TGTGCCAGCAGCCCTCACACCGGGACAGGGGGTATTCAGTACTTC. Translated, it gives CASSPHTGTGGIQYF. Looking up the rest from reference TRBV7-9 and TRBJ2-7 gives the full variable domain: DTGVSQNPRHKITKRGQNVTFRCDPISEHNRLYWYRQTLGQGPEFLTYFQNEAQLEKSRLLSDRFSAERPKGSFSTLEIQRTEQGDSAMYLCASSPHTGTGGIQYFGPGTRLTVT.

The chain carries TRBV6-1 and TRBJ1-5; 7 nucleotides line up with TRBD1. Trimming removed 8 bases from V and 7 bases from J; junction bases left unmatched: 11. The CDR3 is 14 amino acids. Germline V lookup: CDR1 MNHNS, CDR2 SASEGT. In DNA form, the CDR3 reads TGTGCCAGCCGGGAGCACAGGGGTAGCCAGCCCCAGCATTTT. Residues: CASREHRGSQPQHF.

The chain carries TRBV29-1 and TRBJ2-1; TRBD2 agrees at 8 bases. The V gene end was trimmed by 7 bases and the J gene end by 10 bases; junction bases not matched to a gene: 3. The CDR3 loop spans 10 amino acids. CDR1 is SQVTM and CDR2 is ANQGSEA in the germline V gene. CDR3 sequence reads: CSAGLGEQFF. Here the CDR3 DNA reads TGCAGCGCGGGACTAGGCGAGCAGTTCTTC.

This chain uses TRBV2 with TRBJ2-5; 7 positions agree with TRBD1. The DNA end is a closer match to TRBJ2-7, so the J assignment may be wrong. The CDR3 loop spans 13 amino acids. Per germline, CDR1 SNHLY and CDR2 FYNNEI. The CDR3 DNA is TGTGCCAGCAGGACAGGGCCGTCCTACGAGCAGTACTTC. It encodes CASRTGPSYEQYF.

V usage is TRBV6-4 and J usage is TRBJ2-1; 11 bases line up with TRBD2. The V segment lost 8 bases and the J segment 6 bases; nucleotides outside the gene matches: 9. Germline V CDR1 and CDR2: MRHNA, SNTAGT. The CDR3 spans 15 residues. This CDR3 reads CASRLTSGSSNEQFF. CDR3 DNA sequence: TGTGCCAGCCGCCTTACTAGCGGGAGTTCCAATGAGCAGTTCTTC.

This chain links TRBV30 with TRBJ2-4; 9 bases are shared with TRBD2. Trimming removed 0 bases from V and 3 bases from J; junction bases left unmatched: 6. CDR3 length: 16 residues. Germline CDR1 reads GTSNPN; CDR2 reads SVGIG (reference sequence). In DNA, the CDR3 is TGTGCCTGGAGTGTCGGTGCGGGAGGGCTCAAAAACATTCAGTACTTC. Protein: CAWSVGAGGLKNIQYF. The full variable domain, its missing parts supplied by reference TRBV30 and TRBJ2-4, is SQTIHQWPATLVQPVGSPLSLECTVEGTSNPNLYWYRQAAGRGLQLLFYSVGIGQISSEVPQNLSASRPQDRQFILSSKKLLLSDSGFYLCAWSVGAGGLKNIQYFGAGTRLSVL.